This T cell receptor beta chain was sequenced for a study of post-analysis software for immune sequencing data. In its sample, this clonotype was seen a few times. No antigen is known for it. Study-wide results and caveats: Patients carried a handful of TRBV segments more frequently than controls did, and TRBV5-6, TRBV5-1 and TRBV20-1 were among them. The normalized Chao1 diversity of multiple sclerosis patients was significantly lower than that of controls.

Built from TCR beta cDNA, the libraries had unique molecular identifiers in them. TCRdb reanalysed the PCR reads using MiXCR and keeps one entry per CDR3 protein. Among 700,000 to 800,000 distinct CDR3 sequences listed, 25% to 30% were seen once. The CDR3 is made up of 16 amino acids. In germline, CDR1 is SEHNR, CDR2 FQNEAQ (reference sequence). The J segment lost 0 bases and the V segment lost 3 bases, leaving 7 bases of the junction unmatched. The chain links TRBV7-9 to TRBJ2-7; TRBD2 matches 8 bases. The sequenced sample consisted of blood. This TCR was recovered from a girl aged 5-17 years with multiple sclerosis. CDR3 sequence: CASSFGGGLSSYEQYF. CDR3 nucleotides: TGTGCCAGCAGCTTCGGGGGGGGCCTAAGCTCCTACGAGCAGTACTTC.